These 21 T cell receptor beta chains were sequenced from one sample in a study of cytomegalovirus exposure and HLA in healthy donors. PCR involved 60 Vbeta and 13 Jbeta primers. Generated by immunoSEQ multiplex PCR, the TCRdb table keeps only in-frame clones and is missing some. The sample consists of around 150,000 clones, more than 60% of them appearing once. The sample taken for sequencing was PBMCs. These receptors all stem from a man between 35 and 55 years old in good health and CMV-seronegative.

This clone occurred a few times. The rearrangement links TRBV4-1 to TRBJ2-5; D perhaps matches TRBD2 (6 bases). The germline CDR1 and CDR2 sequences are MGHRA and YSYEKL. The CDR3 extends over 15 amino acids. V gave up 3 bases and J gave up 1 base, with 12 bases separating them. The CDR3 is CASSQRGDGQETQYF. In nucleotides, the CDR3 is TGCGCCAGCAGCCAGCGGGGAGATGGCCAAGAGACCCAGTACTTC.

The rearrangement uses TRBV2 and TRBJ2-5; 11 bases map to TRBD2. J was trimmed by 4 bases and V by 0 bases; bases with no gene match: 4. Germline-derived CDR1 and CDR2 are SNHLY and FYNNEI. There are 16 residues in the CDR3. DNA for the CDR3: TGTGCCAGCAGTGAAGCGCCTAGCGGGGGGTTAGAGACCCAGTACTTC. Its translation: CASSEAPSGGLETQYF.

This clone was counted once. The rearrangement joins TRBV29-1 to TRBJ2-2; weak D call: TRBD1 (6 bases). The CDR3 is 12 amino acids. V lost 5 bases and J lost 9, with 13 bases in between. In germline, CDR1 is SQVTM, CDR2 ANQGSEA. CDR3 DNA: TGCAGCGTTCACACAGGGCTCCGGGAGCTGTTTTTT. Translated: CSVHTGLRELFF.

The genes are TRBV6-6 and TRBJ2-3; tentatively, D is TRBD2 (5 bases). V was cut by 4 bases and J by 1 base, with 12 bases left in between. CDR1 is MNHNY, CDR2 SVGAGI, per germline (reference sequence). The CDR3 extends over 15 amino acids. CDR3 DNA sequence: TGTGCCAGCAGTTCGGGAATGTCGGGCACAGATACGCAGTATTTT. Translation gives CASSSGMSGTDTQYF.

This clone was picked up a small number of times. The chain uses TRBV9 and TRBJ2-3; TRBD2 agrees at 8 bases. V was pared by 0 bases and J by 3 bases, with 9 bases of the junction left unmatched. This CDR3 is built from 17 residues. Germline loops: CDR1 SGDLS, CDR2 YYNGEE. Here the CDR3 DNA reads TGTGCCAGCAGCGTAGAGGGAACGGGGGGGCTAACAGATACGCAGTATTTT. Protein: CASSVEGTGGLTDTQYF.

The table lists this clone with a few counts. The gene calls are TRBV15 and TRBJ2-1, with TRBD2 matching over 10 bases. Germline V gives CDR1 LNHNV, CDR2 YYDKDF (reference sequence). Germline trimming cut 1 base from V and 6 bases from J; bases unmatched to any gene: 3. This CDR3 is 15 amino acids long. Written as DNA, the CDR3 is TGTGCCACCAGCAGAGGAAGCGGGGGGGCCAATGAGCAGTTCTTC. Its translation is CATSRGSGGANEQFF.

The chain links TRBV10-3 to TRBJ1-1; D gene uncertain. The germline gives CDR1 ENHRY, CDR2 SYGVKD. The V end lost 0 bases, the J end lost 8 bases, and 7 bases lay between the germline ends. The CDR3 length is 12 residues. CDR3 DNA: TGTGCCATCAGTGAGTCTCCCTCGGAAGCTTTCTTT. Its translation: CAISESPSEAFF.

A single count supports this clone. The V and J genes are TRBV19 and TRBJ2-7; 9 nucleotides agree with TRBD2. CDR3 length: 15 amino acids. V trimming: 6 bases; J trimming: 2 bases; junction bases outside the gene matches: 8. CDR1 and CDR2 from the germline V gene are LNHDA and SQIVND (reference sequence). The CDR3, as DNA: TGTGCCAGTAGACGGGCTAGCGGGGATACCTACGAGCAGTACTTC. Translated: CASRRASGDTYEQYF.

In this sample, this clone turned up a few times. The CDR3 nucleotides are TGTGCCAGCAGCGTAGACCAGGGTAGAAACTATGGCTACACCTTC. It translates to CASSVDQGRNYGYTF. This chain uses TRBV9 with TRBJ1-2, with D maybe TRBD1 (5 bases). Germline lookup yields CDR1 SGDLS and CDR2 YYNGEE. The length of the CDR3 is 15 residues. The V and J ends lost 0 bases and 2 bases respectively, with 11 bases between them.

The rearrangement links TRBV5-1 to TRBJ2-5; 12 bases are shared with TRBD2. The CDR3 is 19 residues long. CDR1 SGHRS and CDR2 YFSETQ come from the germline V gene. V lost 0 bases to trimming and J lost 4 bases; unmatched junction nucleotides: 13. The CDR3 region is CASSLETPGLAGVGETQYF. The CDR3 DNA reads as TGCGCCAGCAGCTTGGAGACACCGGGACTAGCGGGTGTGGGAGAGACCCAGTACTTC.

This clone was detected only once. J is TRBJ1-6 and V is TRBV30, with 7 nucleotides matching TRBD1. The CDR3 extends over 15 amino acids. V dropped 1 base and J dropped 8; count of bases not matched to a gene: 8. The germline CDR1 and CDR2 sequences are GTSNPN and SVGIG (reference sequence). The CDR3 coding sequence is TGTGCCTGGAGTGCTGCCGACAGGGTGGATTCACCCCTCCACTTT. Its protein is CAWSAADRVDSPLHF.

This clone is a singleton in its sample. The chain couples TRBV6-5 to TRBJ1-2, with a tentative D call TRBD1 (6 bases). The length of the CDR3 is 16 residues. Germline V gene lookup returns CDR1 MNHEY and CDR2 SVGAGI. V was pared by 4 bases and J by 5 bases, with 20 bases between. The CDR3 is CASSSIHGTLIYGYTF. The CDR3 nucleotides read TGTGCCAGCAGTTCGATCCACGGGACATTGATATATGGCTACACCTTC.

The rearrangement joins TRBV5-1 to TRBJ2-5; 10 positions agree with TRBD1. From germline, CDR1 is SGHRS and CDR2 YFSETQ. Trimming took 3 bases from V and 5 from J; bases not matched to a gene: 10. CDR3 length equals 16 residues. CDR3 nucleotide sequence: TGCGCCAGCAGCTCGGCAGCCGGGACAGGGGCCGAGACCCAGTACTTC. This codes for CASSSAAGTGAETQYF. The complete variable domain, with remaining parts taken from reference TRBV5-1 and TRBJ2-5, reads KAGVTQTPRYLIKTRGQQVTLSCSPISGHRSVSWYQQTPGQGLQFLFEYFSETQRNKGNFPGRFSGRQFSNSRSEMNVSTLELGDSALYLCASSSAAGTGAETQYFGPGTRLLVL.

The table lists this clone with a few counts. The gene calls are TRBV7-6 and TRBJ1-4; D is perhaps TRBD1 (6 bases). Trimming removed 5 bases from V and 8 bases from J, with 21 bases in between. The CDR3 length is 16 residues. CDR1 SGHVS and CDR2 FNYEAQ come from the germline V gene. The CDR3 sequence is CASSPPRGGAEEKLFF. The CDR3 DNA follows: TGTGCCAGCAGCCCCCCTCGGGGGGGGGCGGAGGAAAAACTGTTTTTT.

This chain connects TRBV11-2 to TRBJ2-2; D is possibly TRBD1 (5 bases). Trimming left V 6 bases short and J 1 base short, with 12 bases between. The germline gives CDR1 SGHAT, CDR2 FQNNGV. This CDR3 spans 15 amino acids. DNA for the CDR3: TGTGCCAGCAGACTTCAAACAGGGAACACCGGGGAGCTGTTTTTT. This encodes CASRLQTGNTGELFF.

This sequence joins TRBV9 and TRBJ2-5; possibly TRBD1 for D (6 bases). Looked up from germline, CDR1 is SGDLS and CDR2 is YYNGEE. V lost 2 bases and J 3 bases, leaving 14 bases between the germline ends. The CDR3 covers 15 residues. The DNA for the CDR3 is TGTGCCAGCAGCGTCCAAGGGGCAGGGGAAGAGACCCAGTACTTC. Residues: CASSVQGAGEETQYF.

The chain has TRBV5-1 and TRBJ1-6, with a tentative D call TRBD1 (6 bases). The V gene lost 4 bases and the J gene lost 5 bases, with 7 bases spanning the gap. The CDR3 runs to 13 residues. Germline V CDR1 and CDR2: SGHRS, YFSETQ. CDR3 coding DNA: TGCGCCAGCAGCCGACAGGATAATTCACCCCTCCACTTT. As protein: CASSRQDNSPLHF. Using reference TRBV5-1 and TRBJ1-6 for the parts outside the CDR3, the full variable domain is KAGVTQTPRYLIKTRGQQVTLSCSPISGHRSVSWYQQTPGQGLQFLFEYFSETQRNKGNFPGRFSGRQFSNSRSEMNVSTLELGDSALYLCASSRQDNSPLHFGNGTRLTVT.

As for this clone: At the DNA level, this CDR3 is encoded by other sequences in the same sample as well. This chain connects TRBV4-1 to TRBJ2-7, with D perhaps matching TRBD2 (6 bases). This CDR3 has 15 residues. Germline lookup yields CDR1 MGHRA and CDR2 YSYEKL. Trimming stripped 0 bases from V and 3 bases from J, with 12 bases between. The DNA for the CDR3 is TGCGCCAGCAGCCAAGATCGGGGACTTCGCTACGAGCAGTACTTC. Translating gives CASSQDRGLRYEQYF.

The chain uses TRBV5-4 and TRBJ2-7; D possibly corresponds to TRBD1 (6 bases). V was trimmed by 3 bases and J by 0 bases, leaving 10 bases between them. CDR3 length: 14 amino acids. Germline CDR1 and CDR2: SGHNT and YYREEE (reference sequence). The CDR3 loop reads CASSWGTNSYEQYF. CDR3 sequence (DNA): TGTGCCAGCAGCTGGGGGACAAACTCCTACGAGCAGTACTTC.

The V and J genes are TRBV7-9 and TRBJ1-2; 10 bases match TRBD1. Germline CDR1 SEHNR, CDR2 FQNEAQ (reference sequence). The CDR3 spans 16 residues. Trimming took 5 bases from V and 4 from J; bases not matched to a gene: 10. The CDR3 sequence: CASSPRGQGSGYGYTF. In nucleotides, the CDR3 is TGTGCCAGCAGCCCCCGGGGACAGGGGTCGGGCTATGGCTACACCTTC.

The chain uses TRBV6-5 and TRBJ2-5; TRBD1 matches at 9 bases. The CDR3 has 15 amino acids. Per the germline V gene, CDR1 is MNHEY and CDR2 is SVGAGI. With 5 bases clipped from V and 4 bases from J, the junction kept 8 bases outside the gene matches. The CDR3 DNA reads TGTGCCAGCAGTCGAGACAGGGGGTTGAGAGAGACCCAGTACTTC. This encodes CASSRDRGLRETQYF.